The 28 T cell receptor beta chains presented below share a single source sample, sequenced in a study of Graves' ophthalmopathy and Graves' hyperthyroidism. The study amplified TCR beta CDR3 regions using RNA transcripts. HTBI primers primed a first-round RT-PCR, and a second-round multiplex PCR followed. TCRdb fed the multiplex PCR reads into MiXCR, producing one record per CDR3 protein. The profile covers over a million distinct CDR3 sequences, with roughly 35% appearing a single time and around 10% taken by the ten largest. The sample comprised peripheral blood or thyroid tissue (not recorded which). Receptors originate from an adult man with Graves' hyperthyroidism.

The chain joins TRBV20-1 to TRBJ2-5; D unresolved. Deletions cut 5 bases from V and 5 bases from J, with 9 bases between. Looked up from germline, CDR1 is DFQATT and CDR2 is SNEGSKA (reference sequence). This CDR3 is built from 11 residues. CDR3: CSALAVETQYF. In DNA form, the CDR3 reads TGCAGTGCTCTGGCAGTGGAGACCCAGTACTTC.

This rearrangement joins TRBV20-1 to TRBJ2-7; maybe TRBD1 (5 bases). This CDR3 has 12 residues. Trimming shortened V by 4 bases and J by 4 bases, and 11 bases separated the two germline ends. CDR1 DFQATT and CDR2 SNEGSKA come from the germline V gene (reference sequence). DNA for the CDR3: TGCAGTGCTATGCCGACAGAATACGAGCAGTACTTC. Translation gives CSAMPTEYEQYF.

This clonotype was seen at least ten times. This sequence joins TRBV25-1 and TRBJ2-7; maybe TRBD2 (6 bases). CDR1 and CDR2 (germline): MGHDK, SYGVNS. V was shortened by 8 bases and J by 4 bases, with 9 bases between the two germline ends. This CDR3 has 11 amino acids. CDR3 sequence (DNA): TGTGCCAGCGCGGCGGGATACGAGCAGTACTTC. Its translation: CASAAGYEQYF.

J is TRBJ2-5 and V is TRBV28, with D unclear. V gave up 9 bases and J gave up 9 bases, with 17 bases separating them. The germline V gene encodes CDR1 MDHEN and CDR2 SYDVKM. This CDR3 has 12 residues. The CDR3 here is CARYSGRAPQYF. CDR3 DNA: TGTGCCAGATATTCAGGTCGGGCCCCCCAGTACTTC.

This chain uses TRBV5-1 with TRBJ1-2; D is uncertain. The CDR3 extends over 13 amino acids. Trimming shortened V by 7 bases and J by 1 base, and 11 bases separated the two germline ends. Germline-derived CDR1 and CDR2 are SGHRS and YFSETQ. This chain's CDR3 is CASATNNNYGYTF. CDR3 DNA sequence: TGCGCCAGCGCCACCAATAATAACTATGGCTACACCTTC.

The chain is built from TRBV5-8 and TRBJ2-7, with a weak D call TRBD1 (6 bases). The V gene's germline CDR1 is SGHTS and CDR2 YDEGEE. The V end was cut by 6 bases, the J end by 3 bases, with 19 bases between. The CDR3 is made up of 15 amino acids. CDR3: CASTPRDTYFYEQYF. DNA for the CDR3: TGTGCCAGCACCCCCCGGGACACCTACTTCTACGAGCAGTACTTC.

Note on this clonotype: This may be a read error: a much more frequent sequence differs by one nucleotide. V and J are TRBV12-3 or TRBV12-4 and TRBJ1-5; D is uncertain. The CDR3 extends over 13 amino acids. The V and J ends lost 5 bases and 4 bases respectively, with 9 bases between them. This chain's CDR3 is CASSPHLNQPQHF. CDR3 sequence (DNA): TGTGCCAGCAGTCCCCACCTTAATCAGCCCCAGCATTTT.

Many counts were recorded for this clonotype. The CDR3 spells CSARPGISNQPQHF. CDR3 bases: TGCAGTGCTAGGCCAGGGATTAGCAATCAGCCCCAGCATTTT. The chain combines TRBV20-1 with TRBJ1-5; a weak D match, TRBD1 (5 bases). There are 14 residues in the CDR3. Germline CDR1 is DFQATT and CDR2 is SNEGSKA (reference sequence). V lost 3 bases, J lost 0 bases, and 9 bases lay in between.

This clonotype has a handful of counts. The chain combines TRBV29-1 with TRBJ2-3; 8 bases are shared with TRBD1. The CDR3 length is 13 residues. Per germline, CDR1 SQVTM and CDR2 ANQGSEA. The V segment lost 6 bases and the J segment 6 bases; nucleotides outside the gene matches: 8. The CDR3 protein is CSVHGTGGDTQYF. In nucleotides, the CDR3 is TGCAGCGTCCACGGGACAGGCGGGGATACGCAGTATTTT.

The chain combines TRBV19 with TRBJ1-6; D possibly corresponds to TRBD1 (5 bases). Deletions cut 4 bases from V and 6 bases from J, with 10 bases between. Germline assignment: CDR1 LNHDA and CDR2 SQIVND (reference sequence). The CDR3 length is 14 residues. CDR3 in amino acids: CASSTGLTNSPLHF. The CDR3 DNA follows: TGTGCCAGTAGTACGGGACTGACTAATTCACCCCTCCACTTT. Full variable domain (remainder filled in from reference TRBV19 and TRBJ1-6): DGGITQSPKYLFRKEGQNVTLSCEQNLNHDAMYWYRQDPGQGLRLIYYSQIVNDFQKGDIAEGYSVSREKKESFPLTVTSAQKNPTAFYLCASSTGLTNSPLHFGNGTRLTVT.

The gene calls are TRBV5-4 and TRBJ1-2; D call uncertain. Germline V lookup: CDR1 SGHNT, CDR2 YYREEE (reference sequence). There are 15 residues in the CDR3. V lost 4 bases, J lost 4 bases, and 17 bases lay in between. The CDR3 DNA sequence: TGTGCCAGCAGCCCCCCCTCGGGCGGTCCCTATGGCTACACCTTC. Its protein is CASSPPSGGPYGYTF.

As regards this clonotype: A clone one base away is much larger, so this may be a read error. The V and J genes are TRBV10-1 and TRBJ1-2; no firm D call. This CDR3 has 15 residues. CDR1 and CDR2 (germline): WNHNN, SYGVQD (reference sequence). The V gene lost 8 bases and the J gene lost 2 bases, with 18 bases spanning the gap. The CDR3 DNA is TGCGCCAGCGGCCAAGAGCGGCTCGGAAACTATGGCTACACCTTC. Amino acid sequence: CASGQERLGNYGYTF.

In this sample, this clonotype turned up a few times. The chain uses TRBV14 and TRBJ2-2; TRBD2 agrees at 9 bases. Germline CDR1 and CDR2: SGHDN and FVKESK. V shed 4 bases, J shed 6 bases, and the junction held 12 bases outside the gene matches. CDR3 length equals 17 residues. The CDR3: CASSRRGLANLAGELFF. The CDR3 DNA reads as TGTGCCAGCAGCCGCCGGGGACTAGCCAACCTGGCCGGGGAGCTGTTTTTT. The variable domain in full, completed from reference TRBV14 and TRBJ2-2, reads EAGVTQFPSHSVIEKGQTVTLRCDPISGHDNLYWYRRVMGKEIKFLLHFVKESKQDESGMPNNRFLAERTGGTYSTLKVQPAELEDSGVYFCASSRRGLANLAGELFFGEGSRLTVL.

This clonotype came up many times. This chain joins TRBV9 and TRBJ2-7, with D perhaps TRBD2 (5 bases). V gave up 0 bases and J gave up 6 bases, with 10 bases separating them. This CDR3 is built from 13 residues. Germline CDR1 SGDLS, CDR2 YYNGEE. The CDR3 loop reads CASSVVVGGEQYF. The CDR3, as DNA: TGTGCCAGCAGCGTAGTGGTAGGAGGCGAGCAGTACTTC.

This chain uses TRBV10-3 with TRBJ2-5; D might be TRBD1 or TRBD2, each matching 5 bases. CDR1 is ENHRY, CDR2 SYGVKD, per germline. The CDR3 spans 15 residues. Trimming removed 2 bases from V and 4 bases from J, with 14 bases in between. This CDR3 is CAISEPAGTVETQYF. The CDR3 DNA reads TGTGCCATCAGTGAGCCTGCCGGGACCGTAGAGACCCAGTACTTC.

The chain is built from TRBV30 and TRBJ1-1, with D uncertain. The V end was cut by 4 bases, the J end by 5 bases, with 5 bases between. The CDR3 length is 10 residues. Germline V gene data show CDR1 as GTSNPN and CDR2 as SVGIG (reference sequence). CDR3 sequence (DNA): TGTGCCTGGACCGGGACTGAAGCTTTCTTT. Encoded protein: CAWTGTEAFF.

A few counts support this clonotype. The genes are TRBV6-1 and TRBJ1-6; D gene unclear. CDR3 size: 16 residues. The germline V and J ends were trimmed by 5 bases and 8 bases, with 19 bases remaining between them. CDR1 is MNHNS and CDR2 is SASEGT in the germline V gene. This CDR3 reads CASSLYFWRSDSPLHF. CDR3 nucleotide sequence: TGTGCCAGCAGTTTATACTTTTGGAGGTCCGATTCACCCCTCCACTTT.

This clonotype appeared many times. The rearrangement links TRBV20-1 to TRBJ1-6, with no clear D. The V and J ends lost 5 bases and 11 bases respectively, with 22 bases between them. The CDR3 extends over 15 amino acids. Germline-derived CDR1 and CDR2 are DFQATT and SNEGSKA (reference sequence). CDR3 nucleotides: TGCAGTGCTCAACTCGGAACTAAAACCCGGACACCCCTCCACTTT. Translation gives CSAQLGTKTRTPLHF.

This clonotype was counted many times. CDR3 sequence: CASSGEGPTGELFF. In DNA, the CDR3 is TGTGCCAGCAGTGGGGAAGGCCCCACCGGGGAGCTGTTTTTT. J is TRBJ2-2 and V is TRBV2; no firm D call. The V gene lost 4 bases and the J gene lost 4 bases, with 10 bases spanning the gap. Germline CDR1 SNHLY, CDR2 FYNNEI. The CDR3 consists of 14 residues.

This rearrangement joins TRBV29-1 to TRBJ2-7, with D perhaps matching TRBD1 (6 bases). Trimming stripped 6 bases from V and 0 bases from J, with 18 bases between. The CDR3 has 15 amino acids. The V gene's germline CDR1 is SQVTM and CDR2 ANQGSEA. Written as DNA, the CDR3 is TGCAGCGTCACTTCCGGGACACAAAGCTCCTACGAGCAGTACTTC. Its translation: CSVTSGTQSSYEQYF.

V usage is TRBV9 and J usage is TRBJ1-5, with D perhaps TRBD1 (6 bases). Per the germline V gene, CDR1 is SGDLS and CDR2 is YYNGEE. The CDR3 loop spans 18 amino acids. V was clipped by 0 bases and J by 11 bases, with 27 bases between them. The CDR3 spells CASSVGPGEPVYQETQHF. CDR3 DNA: TGTGCCAGCAGCGTAGGCCCAGGGGAACCGGTATACCAAGAGACCCAGCATTTT.

This clonotype was counted many times. The chain carries TRBV7-3 and TRBJ2-7; 7 bases are shared with TRBD2. The CDR3 runs 15 residues. Per the germline V gene, CDR1 is SGHTA and CDR2 is FQGTGA. Trimming at V came to 2 bases and at J to 1 base, leaving 5 bases not matched to a gene. In DNA form, the CDR3 reads TGTGCCAGCAGCTTAGGGGCGGGAGAGTCCTACGAGCAGTACTTC. Amino acid sequence: CASSLGAGESYEQYF.

This chain connects TRBV5-4 to TRBJ2-2; TRBD1 might be the D (6 bases). Trimming removed 10 bases from V and 3 bases from J, with 13 bases in between. Germline values: CDR1 SGHNT, CDR2 YYREEE (reference sequence). The CDR3 spans 13 residues. CDR3: CALRGGDTGELFF. The CDR3 nucleotides are TGTGCCCTCAGGGGTGGGGACACCGGGGAGCTGTTTTTT. Full variable domain (missing parts from reference TRBV5-4 and TRBJ2-2): ETGVTQSPTHLIKTRGQQVTLRCSSQSGHNTVSWYQQALGQGPQFIFQYYREEENGRGNFPPRFSGLQFPNYSSELNVNALELDDSALYLCALRGGDTGELFFGEGSRLTVL.

The chain recombines TRBV30 with TRBJ2-7, with 7 bases fitting TRBD2. The CDR3 runs 14 residues. In germline, CDR1 is GTSNPN, CDR2 SVGIG (reference sequence). V was pared by 4 bases and J by 0 bases, with 6 bases of the junction left unmatched. CDR3 DNA sequence: TGTGCCTGGACTAGCGGCCTGAGCTCCTACGAGCAGTACTTC. Its protein is CAWTSGLSSYEQYF.

This clonotype was found once. One base away lies a much larger clone, so this may be a sequencing read error. This chain joins TRBV14 and TRBJ1-1, with D perhaps TRBD1 (6 bases). The CDR3 totals 14 residues. Trimming removed 3 bases at V and 6 bases at J, with 14 bases between. Germline V CDR1 and CDR2: SGHDN, FVKESK. The CDR3 DNA is TGTGCCAGCAGCCACGTGAATGGACAGTCTGAAGCTTTCTTT. Translating it yields CASSHVNGQSEAFF.

There are many counts of this clonotype. The chain links TRBV29-1 to TRBJ1-1; possible D gene TRBD1, 5 bases. Deletions cut 4 bases from V and 9 bases from J, with 12 bases between. The CDR3 covers 11 residues. Per germline, CDR1 SQVTM and CDR2 ANQGSEA. The CDR3 bases are TGCAGCGTTGCCCCGGGACTTCAAGCTTTCTTT. This codes for CSVAPGLQAFF.

In this sample, this clonotype turned up many times. The genes are TRBV2 and TRBJ2-7, with TRBD2 identical over 9 bases. This CDR3 has 15 residues. The V gene's germline CDR1 is SNHLY and CDR2 FYNNEI. V was clipped by 8 bases and J by 0 bases; unmatched bases: 8. This CDR3 reads CASGAAGGSSYEQYF. The CDR3 bases are TGTGCCAGCGGAGCGGCGGGGGGGAGCTCCTACGAGCAGTACTTC.

In this sample, this clonotype turned up a few times. A junction end diverges from the germline sequence, so it may reflect a read error. J is TRBJ2-7 and V is TRBV7-9, with D hard to call. This CDR3 has 13 amino acids. CDR1 and CDR2 from the germline V gene are SEHNR and FQNEAQ (reference sequence). CDR3 DNA: TGCGCCAGCAGCCCCTCGATCCTCTACGAGCAGTACTTC. Amino acid sequence: CASSPSILYEQYF.